This note documents a single T cell receptor beta chain sequence. These data originate in a study of T cell responses to AZD1222 COVID-19 vaccine. The CDR3 length is 15 residues. CDR1 is LGHNA and CDR2 is YSLEER in the germline V gene. V was trimmed by 5 bases and J by 5 bases, leaving 18 bases between them. Repertoires were generated with immunoSEQ multiplex PCR, while TCRdb's copy carries only in-frame clones and drops some. The sample holds approximately 30,000 clones, 75% to 85% seen once. Sample: peripheral blood, taken 28 days after the second AZD1222 dose. The clonotype originates from an adult who received the AZD1222 COVID-19 vaccine. The rearrangement uses TRBV4-3 and TRBJ1-1, with a tentative D call TRBD1 (6 bases). The CDR3 DNA follows: TGCGCCAGCAGCTCCGGGTCAACAGGGCGTACTGAAGCTTTCTTT. It yields the protein CASSSGSTGRTEAFF.